This TCR beta chain originates from a study of CD8+ T cells in alopecia areata (dated by TCRdb to between 2017 and 2018). Regarding the study in general: The treated patients, all with moderate-to-severe alopecia areata, were enrolled in an open-label pilot trial of oral tofacitinib given at 5 to 10 mg twice daily. RNA came from the PAXgene miRNA kit for fixed scalp, the miRNeasy kit for PBMCs, and the RNeasy kit for mouse skin. immunoSEQ multiplex PCR using 35 Vbeta forward primers and 13 Jbeta reverse primers was used to amplify TCRbeta CDR3 regions. Patients stayed on tofacitinib for 6 to 18 months and then had 6 months of follow-up off drug so that delayed response and recurrence could be assessed. Biopsies were taken from tofacitinib-treated patients at baseline and at 4 and 24 weeks of treatment, and a later scalp biopsy was taken in several of the tofacitinib-treated patients. Scalp clonality was compared among normal scalp (n=4), patchy alopecia areata scalp (n=8), and alopecia totalis/universalis scalp (n=8). High-throughput TCRbeta sequencing was used to examine T cell clonal expansion in alopecia areata in both the C3H/HeJ mouse model and human patients. Human TCRbeta sequencing covered scalp tissue and sorted CD4+ and CD8+ peripheral blood T cells from patchy and totalis/universalis alopecia areata patients and healthy controls.

The method behind the library was the immunoSEQ multiplex PCR assay. To provide template for TCR sequencing, every sample had RNA extracted and reverse transcribed into cDNA. First-strand cDNA was synthesized with SuperScript III using a 2:1 mix of oligo-dT and random hexamers. A synthetic immune receptor repertoire was used to assess amplification bias, and residual bias was removed computationally. From the authors' description of their analysis: Raw reads were preprocessed for error removal, and CDR3 was defined according to IMGT conventions as running from the conserved cysteine to phenylalanine. Clonality was calculated as 1 minus Shannon entropy normalized by log2 of the number of productive unique TCRs. Scalp TCRbeta sequences were cross-referenced with sorted blood CD4 and CD8 repertoires so that the CD4 or CD8 identity of scalp clones could be inferred. As stored in TCRdb, this immuneACCESS dataset retains in-frame rearrangements with V and J assigned. A fraction of the clones does not appear; measured against another copy, unresolved V genes explain less than half of the discrepancy, and the remainder lacks a known reason. The V and J calls and the clone size are those of that table, but D and trimming were determined from the DNA. Present in this sample are about 150,000 clones, around half of which were seen just once. The biggest ten clones account for approximately 19% of the sample.

The paper's findings and limits, for the study overall: Unlike mouse skin, which is dominated by gammadelta T cells, normal human skin has resident alphabeta T cells that are also sequenced, and this complicates analysis of the scalp TCR repertoire. Lesional scalp, especially in alopecia totalis/universalis, showed higher clonality and more expanded CD8+ clones than normal scalp, suggesting antigenic drive. Compared with mice, TCR sequences shared between patients were less clear, possibly partly because of HLA diversity across the patient population.

In this sample, this clone turned up a few times. Its cognate antigen has yet to be identified. Per-nucleotide qualities are absent, and no much larger clonotype sits a single base away. Trimming takes 2 bases from V and 2 bases from J, and the germline ends sit 0 bases apart. Counted from cysteine to phenylalanine, this CDR3 has 11 amino acids. Just CDR3 DNA is preserved here, 33 bases in frame from base 1. The germline V gene yields SGHDT for CDR1 and YYEEEE for CDR2. This specimen's time point label, interpreted: baseline before oral tofacitinib. Lesional scalp punch biopsies and peripheral blood were obtained from alopecia areata patients. PBMCs were separated by density centrifugation and stained for CD3, CD4 and CD8, after which CD4+ and CD8+ T cells were sorted on a FACSAria.

The source of this sequence is a human donor with alopecia areata. The sequence is built from TRBV5-6 and TRBJ2-3, with no reliable assignment of the D segment. The sequencing used CD8+ T cells sorted from blood, collected at week 0. Here is the DNA: TGTGCCAGCAGCTTCACAGATACGCAGTATTTT. It encodes CASSFTDTQYF.